The 16 T cell receptor beta chains given below trace back to one sample, sequenced in a study of T-cell memory formation after mild COVID-19. MiXCR was run by TCRdb on the 5' RACE reads, yielding one entry per CDR3 protein. The data contain about 560,000 distinct CDR3 sequences, about a sixth of them singletons. Material: PBMCs or a T cell subset sorted from them (not recorded which). These receptors came from an adult woman who had mild COVID-19 (a few samples of this study predate the infection). Cell type and time point are not known.

This clonotype occurred many times. The V and J genes are TRBV6-5 and TRBJ1-1; D may be TRBD1 (5 bases). Germline assignment: CDR1 MNHEY and CDR2 SVGAGI. This CDR3 spans 13 amino acids. V dropped 6 bases and J dropped 5 bases, with 13 bases sitting between them. CDR3 loop: CASSAAGRTEAFF. The CDR3 bases are TGTGCCAGCAGCGCCGCAGGGAGGACTGAAGCTTTCTTT.

This clonotype was detected a few times. The chain uses TRBV12-3 or TRBV12-4 and TRBJ2-2, with unresolved D. Deletions cut 5 bases from V and 3 bases from J, with 16 bases between. The length of the CDR3 is 16 residues. The CDR3 spells CASSRNYPIHTGELFF. CDR3 nucleotide sequence: TGTGCCAGCAGTCGAAATTATCCAATCCACACCGGGGAGCTGTTTTTT.

This clonotype has only a few counts. V and J are TRBV7-2 and TRBJ2-3, with D possibly matching TRBD2 (6 bases). Germline V gene data show CDR1 as SGHTA and CDR2 as FQGNSA. CDR3 length: 16 amino acids. Trimming stripped 5 bases from V and 0 bases from J, with 15 bases between. The chain's CDR3 is CASSPLVAASTDTQYF. CDR3 nucleotide sequence: TGTGCCAGCAGCCCACTGGTAGCGGCTAGCACAGATACGCAGTATTTT.

The CDR3 sequence: CASSPGGDYSGAFF. In DNA form, the CDR3 reads TGTGCCAGCTCTCCAGGGGGCGATTACTCGGGAGCTTTCTTT. The gene calls are TRBV4-2 and TRBJ1-1; 8 bases align to TRBD1. The CDR3 contains 14 residues. Germline V gene lookup returns CDR1 LGHNA and CDR2 YNFKEQ. Trimming took 8 bases from V and 10 from J; bases not matched to a gene: 15.

The chain combines TRBV4-2 with TRBJ2-1; D gene ambiguous. Germline lookup yields CDR1 LGHNA and CDR2 YNFKEQ. The CDR3 spans 15 residues. V was pared by 0 bases and J by 4 bases, with 10 bases between. The CDR3 DNA follows: TGTGCCAGCAGCCAAGAGAGTAGCAGATACAATGAGCAGTTCTTC. This codes for CASSQESSRYNEQFF.

The J gene is TRBJ1-5, the V gene TRBV7-8; D unclear. The CDR3 contains 15 residues. In germline, CDR1 is SGHVS, CDR2 FQNEAQ. V lost 1 base and J 5 bases, leaving 12 bases between the germline ends. The chain's CDR3 is CASSLVGGLHQPQHF. DNA of the CDR3: TGTGCCAGCAGCTTAGTGGGTGGTCTCCATCAGCCCCAGCATTTT.

The J gene is TRBJ1-5, the V gene TRBV12-3 or TRBV12-4; 8 bases map to TRBD1. CDR3 length: 15 residues. J was trimmed by 4 bases and V by 6 bases; bases with no gene match: 8. CDR3 sequence reads: CASSGRTGRNQPQHF. CDR3 sequence (DNA): TGTGCCAGCAGCGGGAGGACAGGGCGGAATCAGCCCCAGCATTTT.

The J gene is TRBJ1-1, the V gene TRBV29-1; D is perhaps TRBD1 (5 bases). V was shortened by 0 bases and J by 4 bases, with 6 bases between the two germline ends. The CDR3 spans 12 residues. Germline V CDR1 and CDR2: SQVTM, ANQGSEA. The DNA for the CDR3 is TGCAGCGTTGAAGACAGGGCCACTGAAGCTTTCTTT. Its translation: CSVEDRATEAFF. The variable domain in full, completed from reference TRBV29-1 and TRBJ1-1, reads SAVISQKPSRDICQRGTSLTIQCQVDSQVTMMFWYRQQPGQSLTLIATANQGSEATYESGFVIDKFPISRPNLTFSTLTVSNMSPEDSSIYLCSVEDRATEAFFGQGTRLTVV.

This clonotype was detected many times. This chain joins TRBV7-3 and TRBJ2-5; TRBD2 might be the D (5 bases). From germline, CDR1 is SGHTA and CDR2 FQGTGA. This CDR3 has 13 residues. V dropped 5 bases and J dropped 3 bases, with 10 bases sitting between them. CDR3 region: CASSRGLEETQYF. For the CDR3, the DNA is TGTGCCAGCAGCCGAGGACTGGAAGAGACCCAGTACTTC. Full variable domain (missing parts from reference TRBV7-3 and TRBJ2-5): GAGVSQTPSNKVTEKGKYVELRCDPISGHTALYWYRQSLGQGPEFLIYFQGTGAADDSGLPNDRFFAVRPEGSVSTLKIQRTERGDSAVYLCASSRGLEETQYFGPGTRLLVL.

This clonotype has more than one count but fewer than ten. The J gene is TRBJ2-5, the V gene TRBV7-6, with D tentatively TRBD2 (6 bases). The length of the CDR3 is 19 residues. In germline, CDR1 is SGHVS, CDR2 FNYEAQ. The V end lost 1 base, the J end lost 5 bases, and 26 bases lay between the germline ends. Written as DNA, the CDR3 is TGTGCCAGCAGCTTAGACATCACCTGGGACTCGGAGCCGGCGGAGACCCAGTACTTC. It codes for CASSLDITWDSEPAETQYF. Together with reference TRBV7-6 and TRBJ2-5, the CDR3 gives the full variable domain: GAGVSQSPRYKVTKRGQDVALRCDPISGHVSLYWYRQALGQGPEFLTYFNYEAQQDKSGLPNDRFSAERPEGSISTLTIQRTEQRDSAMYRCASSLDITWDSEPAETQYFGPGTRLLVL.

The chain employs TRBV10-3 and TRBJ2-2; unclear D gene. This CDR3 is built from 14 residues. The V end was cut by 2 bases, the J end by 1 base, with 5 bases between. Germline V gene data show CDR1 as ENHRY and CDR2 as SYGVKD. DNA for the CDR3: TGTGCCATCAGTGAGAACTGGAACACCGGGGAGCTGTTTTTT. This codes for CAISENWNTGELFF.

The chain employs TRBV5-8 and TRBJ2-7; TRBD1 matches 7 bases. CDR1 is SGHTS and CDR2 is YDEGEE in the germline V gene. The CDR3 covers 15 residues. V gave up 3 bases and J gave up 5 bases; unmatched junction bases: 11. The CDR3 DNA sequence: TGTGCCAGCAGCTGGGACAGCCGAGCGGTAGACGAGCAGTACTTC. Translated: CASSWDSRAVDEQYF. The full variable domain, with the rest looked up from reference TRBV5-8 and TRBJ2-7, is EAGVTQSPTHLIKTRGQQATLRCSPISGHTSVYWYQQALGLGLQFLLWYDEGEERNRGNFPPRFSGRQFPNYSSELNVNALELEDSALYLCASSWDSRAVDEQYFGPGTRLTVT.

This chain connects TRBV7-9 to TRBJ2-6; no reliable D call. Germline V lookup: CDR1 SEHNR, CDR2 FQNEAQ (reference sequence). This CDR3 is 16 amino acids long. Trimming removed 1 base from V and 0 bases from J, with 7 bases in between. In DNA form, the CDR3 reads TGTGCCAGCAGCTTAGATTTGATCTCTGGGGCCAACGTCCTGACTTTC. Translation gives CASSLDLISGANVLTF.

This clonotype was found a few times. The chain links TRBV3-1 to TRBJ2-2; D possibly corresponds to TRBD2 (6 bases). The V end lost 4 bases, the J end lost 0 bases, and 21 bases lay between the germline ends. CDR1 and CDR2 from the germline V gene are LGHDT and YNNKEL (reference sequence). The CDR3 contains 19 residues. The CDR3 protein is CASSPIRRGRGANTGELFF. In DNA form, the CDR3 reads TGTGCCAGCAGCCCCATAAGGAGGGGAAGAGGGGCGAACACCGGGGAGCTGTTTTTT. The variable domain in full, with the rest retrieved from reference TRBV3-1 and TRBJ2-2, is DTAVSQTPKYLVTQMGNDKSIKCEQNLGHDTMYWYKQDSKKFLKIMFSYNNKELIINETVPNRFSPKSPDKAHLNLHINSLELGDSAVYFCASSPIRRGRGANTGELFFGEGSRLTVL.

The rearrangement joins TRBV7-8 to TRBJ1-5; 9 bases map to TRBD1. The CDR3 consists of 18 residues. Germline V gene lookup returns CDR1 SGHVS and CDR2 FQNEAQ. V trimming: 5 bases; J trimming: 0 bases; junction bases outside the gene matches: 11. CDR3 DNA: TGTGCCAGCAGCATTTTGGGACAGGGACGAAATAGCAATCAGCCCCAGCATTTT. Its translation: CASSILGQGRNSNQPQHF.

The V and J genes are TRBV6-5 and TRBJ2-5; no definite D call. The CDR3 has 14 amino acids. Germline V gene sequence: CDR1 MNHEY, CDR2 SVGAGI. Between the trimmed V and J ends, which lost 1 base and 5 bases, there was a span of 11 bases. The CDR3 DNA reads as TGTGCCAGCAGTTACTTGCTGGGTATGGAGACCCAGTACTTC. Translated: CASSYLLGMETQYF.